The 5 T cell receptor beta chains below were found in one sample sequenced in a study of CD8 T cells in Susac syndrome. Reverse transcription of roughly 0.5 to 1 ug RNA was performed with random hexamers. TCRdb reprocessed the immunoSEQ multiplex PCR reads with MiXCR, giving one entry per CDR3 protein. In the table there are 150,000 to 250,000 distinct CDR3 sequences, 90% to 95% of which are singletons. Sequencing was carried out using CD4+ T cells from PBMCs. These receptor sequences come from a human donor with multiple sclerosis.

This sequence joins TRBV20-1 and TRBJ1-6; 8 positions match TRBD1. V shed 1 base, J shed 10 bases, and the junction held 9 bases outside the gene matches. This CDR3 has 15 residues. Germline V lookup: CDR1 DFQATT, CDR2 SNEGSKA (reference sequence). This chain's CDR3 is CSARGQGAVGSPLHF. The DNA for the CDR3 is TGCAGTGCTAGAGGCCAGGGGGCGGTGGGGTCACCCCTCCACTTT.

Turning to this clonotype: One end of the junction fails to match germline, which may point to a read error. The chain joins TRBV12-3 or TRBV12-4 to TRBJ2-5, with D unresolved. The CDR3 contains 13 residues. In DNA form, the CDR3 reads TGTGCCAGCAGTTTAGCGTCGCAGGAGAGCCAGTACTTC. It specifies CASSLASQESQYF.

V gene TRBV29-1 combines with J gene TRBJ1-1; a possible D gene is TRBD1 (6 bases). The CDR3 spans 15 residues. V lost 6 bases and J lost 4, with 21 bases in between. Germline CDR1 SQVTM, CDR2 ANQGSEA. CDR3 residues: CSVPRGTQRGTEAFF. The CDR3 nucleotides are TGCAGCGTCCCTCGGGGGACACAGCGGGGCACTGAAGCTTTCTTT.

As DNA, the CDR3 is TGTGCCACCAGTGATCTCCCAGGGGGCCTCTCCTACAATGAGCAGTTCTTC. Amino acids: CATSDLPGGLSYNEQFF. This chain links TRBV24-1 with TRBJ2-1; 8 nucleotides align to TRBD1. There are 17 residues in the CDR3. The trim removed 3 bases at V and 0 bases at J, leaving 6 bases unmatched. Per germline, CDR1 KGHDR and CDR2 SFDVKD.

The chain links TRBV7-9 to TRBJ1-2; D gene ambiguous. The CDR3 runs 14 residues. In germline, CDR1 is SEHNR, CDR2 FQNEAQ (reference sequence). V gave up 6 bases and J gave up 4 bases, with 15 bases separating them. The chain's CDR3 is CASSTRGGGYGYTF. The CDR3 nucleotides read TGTGCCAGCAGTACCCGAGGCGGAGGCTATGGCTACACCTTC.